These T cell receptor beta chains were read from a single sample in a study of blood T cells in healthy people across ages. TCRdb independently ran MiXCR on the 5' RACE reads; one entry per CDR3 protein. The sample contains roughly 1,800,000 distinct CDR3 sequences, 40% to 55% of which appear only once. Specimen: blood. These receptors originate from a woman in her forties in good health. Both conserved end residues are trimmed from each CDR3.

j_call v_call cdr3_aa
TRBJ1-2 TRBV20-1 SATRGAGGYT
TRBJ1-3 TRBV5-1 ASSSWGDTIY
TRBJ2-7 TRBV20-1 SANEGLREQY
TRBJ2-3 TRBV15 ATSRRRGAAGTDTQY
TRBJ2-3 TRBV29-1 SVEGTSGNTDTQY
TRBJ1-1 TRBV4-3 ASSQGERGSAEAF
TRBJ2-1 TRBV20-1 SATRDESSYNEQF
TRBJ2-6 TRBV11-2 ASSWPGGALSGANVLT
TRBJ2-7 TRBV20-1 SARAATSTYEQY
TRBJ1-5 TRBV10-3 AISEAQGSGQPQH
TRBJ1-1 TRBV4-2 ASSQDSLGELGTEAF
TRBJ2-3 TRBV4-2 ASSPQATSGLDTQY
TRBJ2-1 TRBV5-5 ASSLPQRSNNEQF
TRBJ2-1 TRBV20-1 SADSPYDNEQF
TRBJ2-1 TRBV29-1 GVDSWASGNEQF
TRBJ2-2 TRBV20-1 SASARGGRDTGELF
TRBJ2-7 TRBV6-1 ASSVGTSGGRSYEQY
- TRBV7-2 ASSQVKPSPRYEQY
TRBJ2-1 TRBV6-2/TRBV6-3 ASSKSGGAYEQF
- TRBV11-1 ASSFGPGAYEQY
TRBJ2-3 TRBV20-1 SASAGDTDTQY
TRBJ2-5 TRBV5-1 ASSGGRDRWIETQY
TRBJ2-7 TRBV20-1 SARAGHGAYEQY
TRBJ2-1 TRBV2 ASGVGSSYSEQF
TRBJ2-7 TRBV15 ATSPRMGRQGYEQY
TRBJ1-2 TRBV10-3 VISQGNRYGYT
TRBJ2-3 TRBV29-1 SVEGGYETQY
TRBJ2-3 TRBV29-1 SVTTSGGTDTQY
TRBJ2-3 TRBV24-1 ATSEPSLSDTQY
TRBJ1-2 TRBV29-1 SAGHGAGSGYGYT
TRBJ2-3 TRBV12-3/TRBV12-4 ASRAPGQGTDTQY
TRBJ2-3 TRBV19 ASSPSFTRGTDTQY
TRBJ1-5 TRBV12-3/TRBV12-4 ASSFDAGQLNQPQH
TRBJ2-1 TRBV28 AARTGGGNEQF
TRBJ2-6 TRBV6-1 ASSPAGTVNSGANVLT
TRBJ2-5 TRBV7-9 ASSLVSSGGAETQY
TRBJ2-7 TRBV28 ASSASGTGLSYEQY
TRBJ1-5 TRBV20-1 SASDAYSNQPQH
- TRBV5-1 ASSVGTGGAYSEQY
TRBJ2-7 TRBV28 ASIGQGGTYEQY
TRBJ1-6 TRBV7-2 ASSRPGQVKSPLH
TRBJ2-7 TRBV2 ASSAQDVFYEQY